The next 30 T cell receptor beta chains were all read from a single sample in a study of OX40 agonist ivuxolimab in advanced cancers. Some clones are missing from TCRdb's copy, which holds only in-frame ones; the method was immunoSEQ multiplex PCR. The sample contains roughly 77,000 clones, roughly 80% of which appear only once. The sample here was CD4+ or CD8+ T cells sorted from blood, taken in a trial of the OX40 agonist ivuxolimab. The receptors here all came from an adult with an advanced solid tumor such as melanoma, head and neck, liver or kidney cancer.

The CDR3 loop reads CASSEKPGQGPETQYF. As DNA, the CDR3 is TGTGCCAGCAGTGAAAAGCCGGGACAGGGGCCGGAGACCCAGTACTTC. The chain has TRBV2 and TRBJ2-5; 10 nucleotides match TRBD1. J lost 5 bases, V lost 2 bases, and 8 bases had no gene match. CDR3 length: 16 residues. Per germline, CDR1 SNHLY and CDR2 FYNNEI. The full variable domain, its missing parts supplied by reference TRBV2 and TRBJ2-5, is EPEVTQTPSHQVTQMGQEVILRCVPISNHLYFYWYRQILGQKVEFLVSFYNNEISEKSEIFDDQFSVERPDGSNFTLKIRSTKLEDSAMYFCASSEKPGQGPETQYFGPGTRLLVL.

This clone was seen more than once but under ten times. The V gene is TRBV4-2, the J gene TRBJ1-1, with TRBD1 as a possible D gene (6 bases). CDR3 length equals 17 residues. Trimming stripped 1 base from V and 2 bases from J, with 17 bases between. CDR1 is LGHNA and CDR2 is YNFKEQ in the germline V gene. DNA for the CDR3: TGTGCCAGCAGCCAAGGTACAGGGAGAATTGGAAACACTGAAGCTTTCTTT. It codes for CASSQGTGRIGNTEAFF.

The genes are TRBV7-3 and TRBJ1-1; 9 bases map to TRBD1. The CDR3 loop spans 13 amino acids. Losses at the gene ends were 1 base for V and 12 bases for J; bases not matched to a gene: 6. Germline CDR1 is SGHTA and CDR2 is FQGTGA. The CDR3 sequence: CASSLRSGQGTFF. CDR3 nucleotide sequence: TGTGCCAGCAGCTTAAGATCTGGACAGGGGACTTTCTTT.

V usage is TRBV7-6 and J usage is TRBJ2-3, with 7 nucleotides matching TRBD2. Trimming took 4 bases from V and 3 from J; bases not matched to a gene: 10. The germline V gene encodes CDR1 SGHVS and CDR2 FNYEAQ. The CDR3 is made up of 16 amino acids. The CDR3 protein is CASSSPPGLRTDTQYF. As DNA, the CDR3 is TGTGCCAGCAGCTCCCCTCCGGGACTAAGAACAGATACGCAGTATTTT.

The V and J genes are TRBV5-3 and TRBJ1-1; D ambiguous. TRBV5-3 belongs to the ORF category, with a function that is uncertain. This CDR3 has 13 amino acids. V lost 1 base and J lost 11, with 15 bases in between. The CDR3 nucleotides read TGTGCCAGAAGCTTGAGCTCATCCCCTCGGGCTTTCTTT. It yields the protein CARSLSSSPRAFF.

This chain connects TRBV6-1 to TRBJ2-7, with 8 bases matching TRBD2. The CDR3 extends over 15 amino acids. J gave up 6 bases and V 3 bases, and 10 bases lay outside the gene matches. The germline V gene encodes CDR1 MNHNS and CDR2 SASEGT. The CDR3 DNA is TGTGCCAGCAGTGATTACCGGGGGGGGGCGCGCGAGCAGTACTTC. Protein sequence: CASSDYRGGAREQYF.

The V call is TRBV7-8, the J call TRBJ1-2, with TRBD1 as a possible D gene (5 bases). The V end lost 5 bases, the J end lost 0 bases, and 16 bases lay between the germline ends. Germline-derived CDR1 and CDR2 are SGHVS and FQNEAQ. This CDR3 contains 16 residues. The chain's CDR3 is CASSGTGTAANYGYTF. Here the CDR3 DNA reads TGTGCCAGCAGCGGAACCGGGACGGCAGCTAACTATGGCTACACCTTC.

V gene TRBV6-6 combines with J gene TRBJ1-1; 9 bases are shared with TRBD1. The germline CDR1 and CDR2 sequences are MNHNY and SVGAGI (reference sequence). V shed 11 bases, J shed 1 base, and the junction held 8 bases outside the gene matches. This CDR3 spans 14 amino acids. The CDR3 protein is CAGGTGMENTEAFF. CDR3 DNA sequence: TGTGCCGGAGGGACAGGGATGGAGAACACTGAAGCTTTCTTT.

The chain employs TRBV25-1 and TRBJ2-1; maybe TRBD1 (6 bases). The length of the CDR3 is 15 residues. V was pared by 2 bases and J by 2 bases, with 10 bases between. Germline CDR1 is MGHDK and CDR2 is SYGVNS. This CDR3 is CASSEPGQAYNEQFF. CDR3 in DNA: TGTGCCAGCAGTGAACCGGGACAAGCCTACAATGAGCAGTTCTTC.

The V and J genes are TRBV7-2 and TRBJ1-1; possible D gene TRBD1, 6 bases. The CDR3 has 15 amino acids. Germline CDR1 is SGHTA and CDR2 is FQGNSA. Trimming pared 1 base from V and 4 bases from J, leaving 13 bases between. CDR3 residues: CASSLDLQGFTEAFF. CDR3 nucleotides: TGTGCCAGCAGCTTAGATCTACAGGGATTCACTGAAGCTTTCTTT.

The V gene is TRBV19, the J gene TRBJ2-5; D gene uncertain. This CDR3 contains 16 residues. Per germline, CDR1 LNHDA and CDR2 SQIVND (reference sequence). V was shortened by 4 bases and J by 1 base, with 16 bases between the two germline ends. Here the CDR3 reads CASSTGVTPSQETQYF. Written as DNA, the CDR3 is TGTGCCAGTAGTACTGGCGTCACTCCGTCCCAAGAGACCCAGTACTTC.

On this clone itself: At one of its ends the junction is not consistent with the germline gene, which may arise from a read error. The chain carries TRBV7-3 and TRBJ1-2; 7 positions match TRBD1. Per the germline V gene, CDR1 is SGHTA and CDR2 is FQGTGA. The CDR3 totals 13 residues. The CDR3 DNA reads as TGTGCCAGCAGCCTAAACCATGGGACAGCCCTTCGGTTC. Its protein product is CASSLNHGTALRF.

CDR3 coding DNA: TGCGCCAGCAGCTTGGGTAGCGGGAACGACTACGAGCAGTACTTC. Translated: CASSLGSGNDYEQYF. V gene TRBV5-1 combines with J gene TRBJ2-7, with TRBD2 matching 8 bases. The CDR3 is 15 residues long. Germline loops: CDR1 SGHRS, CDR2 YFSETQ. The trim removed 0 bases at V and 3 bases at J, leaving 5 bases unmatched.

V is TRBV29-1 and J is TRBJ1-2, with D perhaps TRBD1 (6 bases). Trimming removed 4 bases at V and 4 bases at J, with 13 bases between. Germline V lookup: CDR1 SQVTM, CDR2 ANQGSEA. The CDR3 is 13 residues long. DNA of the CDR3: TGCAGCGTTGCACGACAGGCACTCTATGGCTACACCTTC. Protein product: CSVARQALYGYTF.

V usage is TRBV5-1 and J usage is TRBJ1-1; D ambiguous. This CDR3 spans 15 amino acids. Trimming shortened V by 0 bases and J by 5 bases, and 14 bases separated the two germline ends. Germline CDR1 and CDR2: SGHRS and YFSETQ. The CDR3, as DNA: TGCGCCAGCAGCTTGGGTGGCCTGGAATGGACTGAAGCTTTCTTT. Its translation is CASSLGGLEWTEAFF.

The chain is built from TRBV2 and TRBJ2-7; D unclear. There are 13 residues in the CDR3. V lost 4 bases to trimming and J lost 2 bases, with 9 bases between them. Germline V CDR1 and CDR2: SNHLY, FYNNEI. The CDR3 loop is CASSVSLAYEQYF. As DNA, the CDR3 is TGTGCCAGCAGTGTCTCGCTGGCCTACGAGCAGTACTTC. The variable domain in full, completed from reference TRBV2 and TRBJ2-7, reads EPEVTQTPSHQVTQMGQEVILRCVPISNHLYFYWYRQILGQKVEFLVSFYNNEISEKSEIFDDQFSVERPDGSNFTLKIRSTKLEDSAMYFCASSVSLAYEQYFGPGTRLTVT.

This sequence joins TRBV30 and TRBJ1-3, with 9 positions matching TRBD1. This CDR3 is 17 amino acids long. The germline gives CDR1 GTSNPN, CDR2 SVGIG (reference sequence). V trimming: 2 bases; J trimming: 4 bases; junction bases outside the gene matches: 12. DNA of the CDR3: TGTGCCTGGAGTCCGAGGACAGGGGCCTTTAGAGGAAACACCATATATTTT. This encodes CAWSPRTGAFRGNTIYF. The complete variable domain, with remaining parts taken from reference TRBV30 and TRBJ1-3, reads SQTIHQWPATLVQPVGSPLSLECTVEGTSNPNLYWYRQAAGRGLQLLFYSVGIGQISSEVPQNLSASRPQDRQFILSSKKLLLSDSGFYLCAWSPRTGAFRGNTIYFGEGSWLTVV.

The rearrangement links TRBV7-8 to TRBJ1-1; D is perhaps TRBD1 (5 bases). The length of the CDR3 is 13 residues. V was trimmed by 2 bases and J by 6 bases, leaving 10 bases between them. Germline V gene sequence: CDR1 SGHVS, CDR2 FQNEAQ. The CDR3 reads CASSLWGKAEAFF. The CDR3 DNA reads TGTGCCAGCAGCTTATGGGGGAAAGCTGAAGCTTTCTTT.

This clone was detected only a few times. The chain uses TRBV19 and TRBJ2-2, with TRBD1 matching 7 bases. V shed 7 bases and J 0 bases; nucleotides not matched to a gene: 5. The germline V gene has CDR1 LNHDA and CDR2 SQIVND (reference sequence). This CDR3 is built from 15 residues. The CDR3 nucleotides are TGTGCCAGTAAGGAAGGGACAGCGAACACCGGGGAGCTGTTTTTT. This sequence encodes CASKEGTANTGELFF.

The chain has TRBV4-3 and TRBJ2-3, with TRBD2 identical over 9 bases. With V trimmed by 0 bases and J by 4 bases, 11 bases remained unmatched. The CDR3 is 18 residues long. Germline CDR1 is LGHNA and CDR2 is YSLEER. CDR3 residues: CASSQEVTSGRGADTQYF. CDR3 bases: TGCGCCAGCAGCCAAGAAGTGACTAGCGGTCGGGGGGCAGATACGCAGTATTTT.

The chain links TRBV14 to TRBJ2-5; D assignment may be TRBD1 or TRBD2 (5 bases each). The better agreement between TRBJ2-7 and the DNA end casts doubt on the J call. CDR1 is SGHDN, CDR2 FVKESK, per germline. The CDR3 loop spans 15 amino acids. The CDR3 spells CASSPTTGRGYEQYF. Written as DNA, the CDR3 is TGTGCCAGCAGCCCAACTACGGGACGAGGCTACGAGCAGTACTTC.

CDR3 in amino acids: CASFIRGITDTQYF. The CDR3 DNA is TGTGCCAGCTTTATCCGGGGAATCACAGATACGCAGTATTTT. The genes are TRBV18 and TRBJ2-3; TRBD2 is a possible D gene (5 bases). Germline CDR1 KGHSH, CDR2 LQKENI. Trimming stripped 7 bases from V and 2 bases from J, with 13 bases between. CDR3 size: 14 residues.

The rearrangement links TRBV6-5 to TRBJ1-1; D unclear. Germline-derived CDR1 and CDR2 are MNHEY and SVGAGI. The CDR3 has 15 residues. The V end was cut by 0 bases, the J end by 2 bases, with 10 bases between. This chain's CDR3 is CASSYSTPINTEAFF. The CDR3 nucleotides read TGTGCCAGCAGTTACTCGACACCAATTAACACTGAAGCTTTCTTT.

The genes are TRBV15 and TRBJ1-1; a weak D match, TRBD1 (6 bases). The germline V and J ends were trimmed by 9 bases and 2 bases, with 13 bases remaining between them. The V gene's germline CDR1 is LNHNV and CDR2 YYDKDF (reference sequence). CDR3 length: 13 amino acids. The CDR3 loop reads CATEGQPNTEAFF. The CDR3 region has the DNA TGTGCCACAGAAGGACAGCCCAACACTGAAGCTTTCTTT.

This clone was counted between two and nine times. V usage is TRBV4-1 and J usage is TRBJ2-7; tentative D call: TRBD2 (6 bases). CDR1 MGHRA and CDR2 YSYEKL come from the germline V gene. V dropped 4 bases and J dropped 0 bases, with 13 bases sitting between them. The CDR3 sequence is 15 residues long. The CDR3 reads CASSRTGDTSYEQYF. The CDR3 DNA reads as TGCGCCAGCAGCCGGACGGGAGATACCTCCTACGAGCAGTACTTC.

CDR3 loop: CASSQQGGNTEAFF. The CDR3 DNA is TGTGCCAGTAGTCAACAGGGGGGGAACACTGAAGCTTTCTTT. This chain uses TRBV19 with TRBJ1-1, with 8 bases matching TRBD1. CDR3 length: 14 amino acids. The V and J ends lost 5 bases and 1 base, in that order; junction bases with no gene match: 3. Germline loops: CDR1 LNHDA, CDR2 SQIVND (reference sequence).

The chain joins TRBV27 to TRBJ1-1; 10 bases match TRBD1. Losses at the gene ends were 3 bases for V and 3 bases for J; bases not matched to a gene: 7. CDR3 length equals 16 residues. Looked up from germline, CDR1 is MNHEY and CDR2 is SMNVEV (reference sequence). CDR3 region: CASSFVGQGKDTEAFF. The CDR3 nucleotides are TGTGCCAGCAGTTTCGTGGGACAGGGGAAAGACACTGAAGCTTTCTTT.

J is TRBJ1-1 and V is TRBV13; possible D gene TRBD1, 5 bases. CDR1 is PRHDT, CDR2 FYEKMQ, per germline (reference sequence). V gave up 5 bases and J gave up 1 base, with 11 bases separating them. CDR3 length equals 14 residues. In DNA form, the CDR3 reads TGTGCCAGCAGCCCAACCGACAGGAACACTGAAGCTTTCTTT. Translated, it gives CASSPTDRNTEAFF.

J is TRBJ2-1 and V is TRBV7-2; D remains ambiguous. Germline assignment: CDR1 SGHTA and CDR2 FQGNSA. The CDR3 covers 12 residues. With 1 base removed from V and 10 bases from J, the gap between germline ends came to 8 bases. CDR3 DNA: TGTGCCAGCAGCTTAGGACTCGTCGAGCAGTTCTTC. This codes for CASSLGLVEQFF.

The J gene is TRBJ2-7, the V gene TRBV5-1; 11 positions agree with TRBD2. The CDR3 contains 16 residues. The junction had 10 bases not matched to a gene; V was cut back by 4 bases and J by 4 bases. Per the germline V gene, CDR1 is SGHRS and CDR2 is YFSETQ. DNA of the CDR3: TGCGCCAGCAGCACCCTAGCGGGAGGCCCCCTTTACGAGCAGTACTTC. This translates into CASSTLAGGPLYEQYF.